The entry below describes one T cell receptor (beta chain). Its antigen is not known. TRB cDNA was prepared as libraries by UMI-labeled 5' RACE. TCRdb reprocessed the 5' RACE reads, keeping one entry per CDR3 protein, no DNA. This sample contains tens of thousands of distinct CDR3 sequences. These data come from a study of CXCR3-negative and CXCR3-positive naive CD8 T cells. Study findings and constraints: A higher hydrophobicity marked the TRB CDR3s of CXCR3-positive naive cells versus CXCR3-negative naive cells. Cryopreserved cells partially lost CXCR3 expression, and fresh PBMCs were used in most assays.

Identification of naive CD8+ T cells rested on CD45RO-CCR7+CD27+CD95- status. This receptor was taken from a human donor in good health. Some clones in this sample may be carry-over from other donors' samples. The sequenced sample consisted of naive CXCR3+ CD8+ T cells from blood. The sample's subset: CD45RO-CCR7+CD27+CD95- naive CD8+ T cells expressing CXCR3 (TNR3+).

The chain's CDR3 is CSVFPGQGSNEQFF. The chain employs TRBV29-1 and TRBJ2-1; TCRdb's D call of TRBD1 is untestable without DNA. The CDR3 has 14 residues. Germline values: CDR1 SQVTM, CDR2 ANQGSEA.